A single sample is the source of the 17 T cell receptor beta chains below, sequenced in a study of blood T cell repertoires in COVID-19. Assay used: immunoSEQ multiplex PCR; TCRdb lists only in-frame clones, some missing. Of around 68,000 clones listed, 90% to 95% were seen once; the top ten hold about 3%. Specimen: peripheral blood. These receptor sequences come from a man between 65 and 85 years old with active COVID-19.

The gene calls are TRBV18 and TRBJ1-2; the match to TRBD1 covers 9 bases. From germline, CDR1 is KGHSH and CDR2 LQKENI. V lost 5 bases and J lost 6; bases outside the gene matches: 1. This CDR3 has 12 amino acids. The CDR3 DNA is TGTGCCAGCTCAGGGACAGGGAATGGCTACACCTTC. Translation gives CASSGTGNGYTF.

The rearrangement uses TRBV2 and TRBJ2-2; tentatively, D is TRBD1 (6 bases). The germline CDR1 and CDR2 sequences are SNHLY and FYNNEI. This CDR3 contains 15 residues. Trimming pared 6 bases from V and 0 bases from J, leaving 11 bases between. CDR3 in amino acids: CASSVGQPNTGELFF. Here the CDR3 DNA reads TGTGCCAGCAGCGTGGGACAACCGAACACCGGGGAGCTGTTTTTT. Supplemented by reference TRBV2 and TRBJ2-2, the full variable domain reads EPEVTQTPSHQVTQMGQEVILRCVPISNHLYFYWYRQILGQKVEFLVSFYNNEISEKSEIFDDQFSVERPDGSNFTLKIRSTKLEDSAMYFCASSVGQPNTGELFFGEGSRLTVL.

The rearrangement uses TRBV5-5 and TRBJ1-3, with D unclear. Germline assignment: CDR1 SGHKS and CDR2 YYEKEE (reference sequence). Deletions cut 1 base from V and 1 base from J, with 9 bases between. The CDR3 contains 15 residues. CDR3 DNA: TGTGCCAGCAGCTTGTCAGGCGTTTCTGGAAACACCATATATTTT. Protein sequence: CASSLSGVSGNTIYF.

V is TRBV10-1 and J is TRBJ1-5; 10 positions match TRBD1. Looked up from germline, CDR1 is WNHNN and CDR2 is SYGVQD (reference sequence). Trimming took 9 bases from V and 8 from J; bases not matched to a gene: 10. This CDR3 has 14 amino acids. The DNA of the CDR3 is TGCGCCAGAAAGTCGGACAGGGGGAAAAAGCCCCAGCATTTT. Amino acids: CARKSDRGKKPQHF.

The gene calls are TRBV7-9 and TRBJ2-7; TRBD1 matches at 7 bases. The CDR3 length is 17 residues. Germline-derived CDR1 and CDR2 are SEHNR and FQNEAQ (reference sequence). The J segment lost 4 bases and the V segment lost 1 base, leaving 13 bases of the junction unmatched. In DNA, the CDR3 is TGTGCCAGCAGCTTAGATTGGGGGTCGACAGGGATATACGAGCAGTACTTC. Translation gives CASSLDWGSTGIYEQYF.

This chain links TRBV10-3 with TRBJ2-2; the match to TRBD2 covers 8 bases. CDR3 length: 14 residues. V shed 7 bases, J shed 4 bases, and the junction held 5 bases outside the gene matches. Germline-derived CDR1 and CDR2 are ENHRY and SYGVKD. The CDR3 bases are TGTGCCATCACCAGCGGGGGTGTCACCGGGGAGCTGTTTTTT. It yields the protein CAITSGGVTGELFF.

The chain employs TRBV2 and TRBJ1-1; D uncertain. Looked up from germline, CDR1 is SNHLY and CDR2 is FYNNEI. The CDR3 is 13 amino acids. Trimming pared 5 bases from V and 1 base from J, leaving 8 bases between. The CDR3 DNA follows: TGTGCCAGCAGTTATACAAGGAACACTGAAGCTTTCTTT. Translation gives CASSYTRNTEAFF.

The sample holds one count of this clone. The chain combines TRBV5-1 with TRBJ2-5; no firm D call. Germline V gene data show CDR1 as SGHRS and CDR2 as YFSETQ. This CDR3 has 10 residues. Deletions cut 4 bases from V and 7 bases from J, with 5 bases between. The CDR3 coding sequence is TGCGCCAGCAGCCCCGTGACCCAGTACTTC. Translating gives CASSPVTQYF.

The chain couples TRBV7-8 to TRBJ2-3; 7 nucleotides agree with TRBD1. Looked up from germline, CDR1 is SGHVS and CDR2 is FQNEAQ. There are 14 residues in the CDR3. Unmatched junction bases numbered 6, after V lost 5 bases and J lost 4 bases. The CDR3 region is CASSPGTASDTQYF. The CDR3 region has the DNA TGTGCCAGCAGCCCAGGGACAGCCTCAGATACGCAGTATTTT.

This clone was observed once. The rearrangement links TRBV7-2 to TRBJ1-1, with a possible D match to TRBD1 (5 bases). The CDR3 has 14 residues. Per the germline V gene, CDR1 is SGHTA and CDR2 is FQGNSA. The ends were cut back, 6 bases at V and 4 bases at J, with 15 bases in the middle. The CDR3 DNA sequence: TGTGCCAGCAGATCCTCCAGGGCAGCCACTGAAGCTTTCTTT. It encodes CASRSSRAATEAFF.

The table lists this clone with a count of one. This chain links TRBV18 with TRBJ1-1, with 7 positions matching TRBD1. The length of the CDR3 is 15 residues. Germline V lookup: CDR1 KGHSH, CDR2 LQKENI. J was trimmed by 0 bases and V by 6 bases; bases with no gene match: 7. CDR3 in DNA: TGTGCCAGCTCGCGGATAACAGGGGTGAACACTGAAGCTTTCTTT. This sequence encodes CASSRITGVNTEAFF.

Remarks on this clone: No conserved phenylalanine or tryptophan is present at the end of the CDR3, so a read error is the likely explanation. The DNA is omitted, as the CDR3 cannot be located on it reliably, and the CDR3 follows TCRdb's listing. The chain uses TRBV7-2 and TRBJ1-1; the table names TRBD1, a call not compared with the DNA. The CDR3 has 13 residues if both end residues are counted. Germline loops: CDR1 SGHTA, CDR2 FQGNSA. CDR3 amino acids: CASSSGTGGPIWV.

This clone appeared a single time. The chain links TRBV11-2 to TRBJ2-3, with D uncertain. This CDR3 comprises 15 residues. The ends were cut back, 0 bases at V and 8 bases at J, with 15 bases in the middle. Germline CDR1 and CDR2: SGHAT and FQNNGV. The CDR3 reads CASSLDGLRFGTQYF. The CDR3 nucleotides are TGTGCCAGCAGCTTAGATGGGCTAAGGTTCGGTACGCAGTATTTT.

This clone was seen just once. The V and J genes are TRBV18 and TRBJ1-3; D ambiguous. The germline CDR1 and CDR2 sequences are KGHSH and LQKENI. This CDR3 comprises 16 residues. Trimming left V 4 bases short and J 0 bases short, with 13 bases between. The CDR3 protein is CASSRGGPSSGNTIYF. As DNA, the CDR3 is TGTGCCAGCTCACGGGGAGGGCCCAGCTCTGGAAACACCATATATTTT.

CDR3 sequence (DNA): TGTGCCAGTAGTCCAGGTCCAGGGGAGACCCAGTACTTC. Translation: CASSPGPGETQYF. The chain has TRBV19 and TRBJ2-5, with D possibly being TRBD1 (5 bases). Germline V gives CDR1 LNHDA, CDR2 SQIVND (reference sequence). Trimming removed 5 bases at V and 5 bases at J, with 12 bases between. CDR3 size: 13 residues.

The CDR3 loop is CASSGLESLNEQFF. In nucleotides, the CDR3 is TGTGCCAGCAGCGGACTAGAAAGTTTGAATGAGCAGTTCTTC. The chain is built from TRBV9 and TRBJ2-1, with D perhaps TRBD2 (6 bases). V was cut by 3 bases and J by 7 bases, with 14 bases left in between. Germline V gives CDR1 SGDLS, CDR2 YYNGEE. There are 14 residues in the CDR3.

This chain joins TRBV6-5 and TRBJ2-7; tentatively, D is TRBD2 (5 bases). The CDR3 totals 13 residues. Germline-derived CDR1 and CDR2 are MNHEY and SVGAGI. Deletions cut 7 bases from V and 6 bases from J, with 16 bases between. The CDR3 region has the DNA TGTGCCAGCACCGAGGGTAGACGGCTCGAGCAGTACGTC. This codes for CASTEGRRLEQYV.